This TCR beta chain was profiled in a study of T-cell memory formation after mild COVID-19. About the study: The two donors had largely donor-specific TCR clusters. Overall study findings and caveats: The appearance of some responding clones in pre-infection memory suggested that cross-reactive memory joined. CM and EM subsets held most contracting CD4+ clones; EMRA held CD8+ ones.

This clonotype was detected a few times. Its antigen is unknown. This CDR3 has 12 residues. Trimming shortened V by 1 base and J by 5 bases, and 9 bases separated the two germline ends. Germline V gene lookup returns CDR1 DFQATT and CDR2 SNEGSKA (reference sequence). UMIs and sample barcodes were carried by the TCR alpha and TCR beta cDNA libraries that 5'RACE produced using constant-segment primers. TCRdb re-called the 5' RACE reads through MiXCR, storing one row per CDR3 protein. This table holds 200,000 to 250,000 distinct CDR3 sequences, under 30% found once. The chain carries TRBV20-1 and TRBJ2-7, with D possibly called TRBD1 or TRBD2 (6 bases each). The receptor comes from an adult woman who had mild COVID-19 (a few samples of this study predate the infection). Cell type and time point are not known. What was sequenced was PBMCs or a T cell subset sorted from them (not recorded which). The CDR3 protein is CSARVRGDEQYF. CDR3 nucleotide sequence: TGCAGTGCTAGAGTAAGGGGGGACGAGCAGTACTTC.